Included here is one TCR beta chain sequence, with context. The sample is drawn from a study of T cells in lung cancer brain metastases. Assay: immunoSEQ multiplex PCR; the TCRdb copy retains only in-frame clones and omits some. The sample lists thousands of clones; around 83% were seen once. The V gene lost 6 bases and the J gene lost 1 base, with 9 bases spanning the gap. The germline V gene has CDR1 SNHLY and CDR2 FYNNEI. The CDR3 spans 13 residues. The source is a woman aged 45 to 65 with non-small cell lung cancer. The J gene is TRBJ1-1, the V gene TRBV2; no clear D gene. Sequenced input: tumor tissue from the primary lung tumor. Written as DNA, the CDR3 is TGTGCCAGCAGGGTCGACACGAACACTGAAGCTTTCTTT. Amino acids: CASRVDTNTEAFF.